The 4 T cell receptor beta chains below were found in one sample sequenced in a study of T-cell reconstitution after alpha-beta-depleted transplantation in children. Unique molecular identifiers were incorporated into the prepared TCRbeta library. TCRdb independently ran MiXCR on the PCR reads; one entry per CDR3 protein. The repertoire has 250,000 to 300,000 distinct CDR3 sequences, roughly 9.5% of them found once; the top ten carry 10%. The sample was PBMCs from the stem cell graft donor, taken from the stem cell graft. The source is a human donor who donated a stem cell graft to a child with SCID.

This clonotype was counted a few times. In DNA form, the CDR3 reads TGTGCCAGCAGCTTGGCACATGAGCAGTTCTTC. Encoded protein: CASSLAHEQFF. The V and J genes are TRBV5-6 and TRBJ2-1, with D hard to call. Looked up from germline, CDR1 is SGHDT and CDR2 is YYEEEE. The CDR3 length is 11 residues. The V end lost 0 bases, the J end lost 8 bases, and 3 bases lay between the germline ends.

This clonotype was observed a few times. J is TRBJ2-7 and V is TRBV14, with D perhaps matching TRBD1 (5 bases). V gave up 5 bases and J gave up 2 bases, with 13 bases separating them. Germline V gene sequence: CDR1 SGHDN, CDR2 FVKESK. This CDR3 is built from 14 residues. CDR3 loop: CASSERTYPYEQYF. The CDR3 nucleotides read TGTGCCAGCAGCGAACGGACATACCCCTACGAGCAGTACTTC.

This clonotype was detected many times. The V call is TRBV12-3 or TRBV12-4, the J call TRBJ1-1, with D possibly TRBD1 on 5 matching bases. Trimming took off 5 bases at V and 6 bases at J, with 10 bases between the two ends. The CDR3 covers 12 residues. CDR3 sequence (DNA): TGTGCCAGCAGTAGGGGATTAGCTGAAGCTTTCTTT. Protein: CASSRGLAEAFF.

The chain uses TRBV5-1 and TRBJ1-2; D gene uncertain. The germline CDR1 and CDR2 sequences are SGHRS and YFSETQ. The CDR3 loop spans 14 amino acids. Trimming removed 1 base from V and 8 bases from J, with 15 bases in between. CDR3 bases: TGCGCCAGCAGCTTGCCGGACTCCCTGAGGGGCTACACCTTC. Protein product: CASSLPDSLRGYTF.